These 32 T cell receptor beta chains were sequenced from one sample in a study of shared clonotypes between healthy human individuals. Assay: immunoSEQ multiplex PCR; the TCRdb copy retains only in-frame clones and omits some. The profile covers about 1 million clones, with approximately 80% appearing a single time and approximately 0.5% taken by the ten largest. Sequences were obtained from memory CD4+ T cells from PBMCs. Documented subset: CD45RA-negative fraction. The receptors were sampled from a man between 18 and 35 years old in good health. Some clones in this sample may be carry-over from other donors' samples.

This rearrangement joins TRBV19 to TRBJ2-2; no reliable D call. Trimming pared 4 bases from V and 3 bases from J, leaving 12 bases between. From germline, CDR1 is LNHDA and CDR2 SQIVND (reference sequence). This CDR3 is 15 amino acids long. CDR3 in amino acids: CASSRGDRDTGELFF. The DNA for the CDR3 is TGTGCCAGTAGTAGGGGTGATAGGGACACCGGGGAGCTGTTTTTT. Full variable domain (remainder filled in from reference TRBV19 and TRBJ2-2): DGGITQSPKYLFRKEGQNVTLSCEQNLNHDAMYWYRQDPGQGLRLIYYSQIVNDFQKGDIAEGYSVSREKKESFPLTVTSAQKNPTAFYLCASSRGDRDTGELFFGEGSRLTVL.

The chain is built from TRBV7-2 and TRBJ2-3, with D tentatively TRBD1 (6 bases). CDR3 size: 15 residues. The V end was cut by 5 bases, the J end by 3 bases, with 15 bases between. The V gene's germline CDR1 is SGHTA and CDR2 FQGNSA. CDR3 region: CASSQSGVGTDTQYF. CDR3 DNA sequence: TGTGCCAGCAGCCAATCAGGGGTGGGGACAGATACGCAGTATTTT.

V is TRBV29-1 and J is TRBJ1-1; no clear D gene. Trimming pared 5 bases from V and 5 bases from J, leaving 12 bases between. The CDR3 is made up of 12 amino acids. The germline CDR1 and CDR2 sequences are SQVTM and ANQGSEA. The CDR3 loop reads CSVWEGVTEAFF. The CDR3 DNA is TGCAGCGTTTGGGAGGGAGTAACTGAAGCTTTCTTT.

This clone was picked up one time. J is TRBJ2-5 and V is TRBV6-5; TRBD2 matches at 13 bases. The CDR3 consists of 15 residues. The germline CDR1 and CDR2 sequences are MNHEY and SVGAGI. Trimming took 6 bases from V and 5 from J; bases not matched to a gene: 6. The CDR3 reads CASSGLAGVGETQYF. CDR3 in DNA: TGTGCCAGCAGCGGACTAGCGGGAGTGGGGGAGACCCAGTACTTC.

The chain recombines TRBV2 with TRBJ2-1; TRBD2 matches 8 bases. CDR1 and CDR2 from the germline V gene are SNHLY and FYNNEI. There are 15 residues in the CDR3. The junction had 8 bases not matched to a gene; V was cut back by 9 bases and J by 1 base. CDR3 residues: CASDRGRSSYNEQFF. As DNA, the CDR3 is TGTGCCAGTGATCGCGGGAGGAGTTCCTACAATGAGCAGTTCTTC.

The V and J genes are TRBV2 and TRBJ2-7; 14 nucleotides align to TRBD2. J gave up 2 bases and V 7 bases, and 4 bases lay outside the gene matches. The germline CDR1 and CDR2 sequences are SNHLY and FYNNEI. CDR3 length equals 15 residues. The CDR3 sequence is CASKTSGRAPYEQYF. CDR3 nucleotides: TGTGCCAGCAAGACTAGCGGGAGGGCCCCCTACGAGCAGTACTTC. Combining the CDR3 with reference TRBV2 and TRBJ2-7 gives the whole variable domain EPEVTQTPSHQVTQMGQEVILRCVPISNHLYFYWYRQILGQKVEFLVSFYNNEISEKSEIFDDQFSVERPDGSNFTLKIRSTKLEDSAMYFCASKTSGRAPYEQYFGPGTRLTVT.

The chain couples TRBV6-6 to TRBJ1-2, with D maybe TRBD1 (5 bases). V was clipped by 6 bases and J by 8 bases, with 13 bases between them. The CDR3 length is 12 residues. Germline CDR1 reads MNHNY; CDR2 reads SVGAGI (reference sequence). The chain's CDR3 is CASSRGTRGYTF. For the CDR3, the DNA is TGTGCCAGCAGCCGCGGGACGAGAGGCTACACCTTC.

This clone was detected a few times. This chain links TRBV2 with TRBJ1-1; 7 positions agree with TRBD1. CDR1 is SNHLY, CDR2 FYNNEI, per germline. The V segment lost 7 bases and the J segment 1 base; nucleotides outside the gene matches: 6. CDR3 length: 14 amino acids. In DNA, the CDR3 is TGTGCCAGCATTCGGGGGACAGCGAACACTGAAGCTTTCTTT. As protein: CASIRGTANTEAFF.

The chain employs TRBV28 and TRBJ2-1; 9 bases map to TRBD1. Per germline, CDR1 MDHEN and CDR2 SYDVKM. The CDR3 has 16 residues. The ends lost 6 bases at V and 4 bases at J; junction bases unmatched: 10. CDR3 coding DNA: TGTGCCAGCAGGAACACAGGGGGCCGGGTATACAATGAGCAGTTCTTC. It specifies CASRNTGGRVYNEQFF.

The genes are TRBV11-2 and TRBJ2-6, with 9 bases aligning to TRBD1. The trim removed 5 bases at V and 4 bases at J, leaving 12 bases unmatched. The germline V gene encodes CDR1 SGHAT and CDR2 FQNNGV. This CDR3 spans 18 amino acids. The CDR3 DNA reads as TGTGCCAGCAGCGCCTGGGACAGGGCTCCTTTAGGGGCCAACGTCCTGACTTTC. Translating gives CASSAWDRAPLGANVLTF.

The gene calls are TRBV28 and TRBJ2-7; 8 positions match TRBD1. After removal of 5 bases from V and 1 base from J, the junction contained 13 bases not matched to a gene. This CDR3 region has 17 residues. The germline V gene has CDR1 MDHEN and CDR2 SYDVKM. CDR3: CASSRGLWRDRSYEQYF. Here the CDR3 DNA reads TGTGCCAGCAGTCGTGGTCTATGGAGGGACAGGTCCTACGAGCAGTACTTC. Together with reference TRBV28 and TRBJ2-7, the CDR3 gives the full variable domain: DVKVTQSSRYLVKRTGEKVFLECVQDMDHENMFWYRQDPGLGLRLIYFSYDVKMKEKGDIPEGYSVSREKKERFSLILESASTNQTSMYLCASSRGLWRDRSYEQYFGPGTRLTVT.

The rearrangement uses TRBV28 and TRBJ2-3; D ambiguous. Per the germline V gene, CDR1 is MDHEN and CDR2 is SYDVKM. CDR3 length: 13 amino acids. The V gene lost 8 bases and the J gene lost 3 bases, with 12 bases spanning the gap. The CDR3 loop is CASEGSETDTQYF. In DNA form, the CDR3 reads TGTGCCAGCGAAGGGTCCGAAACAGATACGCAGTATTTT.

The V gene is TRBV28, the J gene TRBJ1-1, with no clear D. This CDR3 spans 14 amino acids. CDR1 is MDHEN, CDR2 SYDVKM, per germline. V gave up 6 bases and J gave up 6 bases, with 17 bases separating them. CDR3 in DNA: TGTGCCAGCAGCCCCCCCCGGACGATCGCTGAAGCTTTCTTT. Protein product: CASSPPRTIAEAFF.

The gene calls are TRBV6-6 and TRBJ2-3, with a possible D match to TRBD1 (6 bases). This CDR3 region has 14 residues. Trimming took 8 bases from V and 5 from J, leaving 17 bases between them. Looked up from germline, CDR1 is MNHNY and CDR2 is SVGAGI (reference sequence). The CDR3 DNA reads TGTGCCAGCCTCCTGTCAGGGGCACGAGATACGCAGTATTTT. This sequence encodes CASLLSGARDTQYF.

The chain is built from TRBV9 and TRBJ1-2; D perhaps matches TRBD1 (6 bases). Trimming took 0 bases from V and 7 from J, leaving 13 bases between them. The CDR3 is 14 amino acids. Germline-derived CDR1 and CDR2 are SGDLS and YYNGEE. The DNA for the CDR3 is TGTGCCAGCAGCGTAGCATACAGGGCGCCTGGCTACACCTTC. It specifies CASSVAYRAPGYTF.

As regards this clone: A clone one base away is much larger, so this may be a read error. The V call is TRBV5-4, the J call TRBJ2-3; 13 bases are a match to TRBD2. The CDR3 extends over 16 amino acids. Trimming removed 1 base from V and 1 base from J; junction bases left unmatched: 0. CDR1 and CDR2 (germline): SGHNT, YYREEE (reference sequence). The CDR3 is CASSLTSGRGTDTQYF. The CDR3 nucleotides read TGTGCCAGCAGCTTGACTAGCGGGAGGGGCACAGATACGCAGTATTTT.

This rearrangement joins TRBV2 to TRBJ2-1; TRBD1 is a possible D gene (6 bases). The CDR3 is 14 amino acids. V was trimmed by 8 bases and J by 0 bases, leaving 11 bases between them. From germline, CDR1 is SNHLY and CDR2 FYNNEI. This chain's CDR3 is CASLGQLSYNEQFF. In nucleotides, the CDR3 is TGTGCCAGCCTAGGACAGCTCTCCTACAATGAGCAGTTCTTC. The full variable domain, its missing parts supplied by reference TRBV2 and TRBJ2-1, is EPEVTQTPSHQVTQMGQEVILRCVPISNHLYFYWYRQILGQKVEFLVSFYNNEISEKSEIFDDQFSVERPDGSNFTLKIRSTKLEDSAMYFCASLGQLSYNEQFFGPGTRLTVL.

This clone was counted a single time. This chain connects TRBV7-8 to TRBJ2-7; 11 bases match TRBD2. The V gene's germline CDR1 is SGHVS and CDR2 FQNEAQ. The length of the CDR3 is 17 residues. With V trimmed by 5 bases and J by 2 bases, 11 bases remained unmatched. The CDR3 is CASSAKTGTSGTYEQYF. CDR3 DNA: TGTGCCAGCAGCGCCAAGACCGGGACTAGCGGCACCTACGAGCAGTACTTC. Supplemented by reference TRBV7-8 and TRBJ2-7, the full variable domain reads GAGVSQSPRYKVAKRGQDVALRCDPISGHVSLFWYQQALGQGPEFLTYFQNEAQLDKSGLPSDRFFAERPEGSVSTLKIQRTQQEDSAVYLCASSAKTGTSGTYEQYFGPGTRLTVT.

This CDR3 reads CASSFDRSRGTQYF. CDR3 DNA sequence: TGTGCCAGCAGCTTCGACAGATCCAGGGGGACCCAGTACTTC. The genes are TRBV11-2 and TRBJ2-5, with a weak D call TRBD1 (6 bases). With 3 bases removed from V and 7 bases from J, the gap between germline ends came to 15 bases. This CDR3 is built from 14 residues. Germline loops: CDR1 SGHAT, CDR2 FQNNGV.

The chain recombines TRBV5-1 with TRBJ2-3; 8 positions agree with TRBD2. This CDR3 has 15 residues. The junction had 8 bases not matched to a gene; V was cut back by 4 bases and J by 4 bases. Germline V CDR1 and CDR2: SGHRS, YFSETQ. The CDR3 reads CASSTGAGEADTQYF. The CDR3 DNA reads as TGCGCCAGCAGCACGGGAGCGGGAGAGGCAGATACGCAGTATTTT.

V is TRBV5-1 and J is TRBJ2-3; 7 nucleotides agree with TRBD2. The CDR3 spans 17 residues. The germline V gene has CDR1 SGHRS and CDR2 YFSETQ. V lost 4 bases, J lost 0 bases, and 11 bases stayed unmatched. This CDR3 reads CASSLEPTSPSTDTQYF. The CDR3, as DNA: TGCGCCAGCAGCCTAGAGCCGACTAGCCCTAGCACAGATACGCAGTATTTT.

This sequence joins TRBV6-5 and TRBJ1-5; maybe TRBD1 (6 bases). CDR3 length equals 15 residues. Germline CDR1 and CDR2: MNHEY and SVGAGI. V was trimmed by 6 bases and J by 0 bases, leaving 12 bases between them. In nucleotides, the CDR3 is TGTGCCAGCAGCCCACAGGGAAATAGCAATCAGCCCCAGCATTTT. Protein: CASSPQGNSNQPQHF.

The gene calls are TRBV13 and TRBJ2-2, with D uncertain. The CDR3 covers 12 residues. The V end was cut by 1 base, the J end by 5 bases, with 2 bases between. Germline-derived CDR1 and CDR2 are PRHDT and FYEKMQ (reference sequence). The CDR3 reads CASSLDTGELFF. The CDR3 nucleotides read TGTGCCAGCAGCTTAGATACCGGGGAGCTGTTTTTT.

The genes are TRBV9 and TRBJ2-7, with D possibly being TRBD2 (6 bases). There are 18 residues in the CDR3. CDR1 is SGDLS, CDR2 YYNGEE, per germline. V was trimmed by 0 bases and J by 4 bases, leaving 23 bases between them. CDR3 sequence (DNA): TGTGCCAGCAGCGTAGGTTACCTGGCTAGCGAAGAATTATACGAGCAGTACTTC. Protein sequence: CASSVGYLASEELYEQYF.

The chain carries TRBV5-4 and TRBJ2-7; the match to TRBD2 covers 10 bases. With V trimmed by 4 bases and J by 7 bases, 8 bases remained unmatched. Germline CDR1 is SGHNT and CDR2 is YYREEE (reference sequence). This CDR3 comprises 14 residues. The CDR3 region has the DNA TGTGCCAGCAGCAAAGCGGGAGGGCCGAGGGAGCAGTACTTC. Encoded protein: CASSKAGGPREQYF.

This clone was recorded only once. The chain has TRBV7-6 and TRBJ2-3; 12 bases agree with TRBD2. V gave up 2 bases and J gave up 1 base; unmatched junction bases: 4. Germline V CDR1 and CDR2: SGHVS, FNYEAQ. This CDR3 spans 17 amino acids. The CDR3 DNA reads as TGTGCCAGCAGCTTAAGACTAGCGGGGGCAGGCACAGATACGCAGTATTTT. Residues: CASSLRLAGAGTDTQYF.

V and J are TRBV28 and TRBJ2-2; no reliable D call. Germline V lookup: CDR1 MDHEN, CDR2 SYDVKM. The germline V and J ends were trimmed by 6 bases and 11 bases, with 10 bases remaining between them. The CDR3 totals 11 residues. CDR3 nucleotide sequence: TGTGCCAGCAGCTTCTCCGTAGAGCTGTTTTTT. Its translation: CASSFSVELFF.

The CDR3 here is CASRGLSYEQYF. As DNA, the CDR3 is TGTGCCAGCAGAGGATTATCCTACGAGCAGTACTTC. The chain uses TRBV6-1 and TRBJ2-7; D unresolved. CDR1 is MNHNS and CDR2 is SASEGT in the germline V gene. This CDR3 comprises 12 residues. V was shortened by 6 bases and J by 1 base, with 7 bases between the two germline ends.

The table lists this clone with a few counts. The CDR3 sequence is CASSLSSGTDTQYF. CDR3 in DNA: TGTGCCAGCAGCTTGTCTAGCGGCACAGATACGCAGTATTTT. The chain is built from TRBV7-8 and TRBJ2-3, with D possibly being TRBD2 (6 bases). The germline V gene encodes CDR1 SGHVS and CDR2 FQNEAQ. This CDR3 region has 14 residues. V shed 3 bases and J shed 1 base, with 8 bases lying between them.

The V and J genes are TRBV29-1 and TRBJ2-7; D not certain. CDR3 length: 13 amino acids. Trimming stripped 5 bases from V and 3 bases from J, with 14 bases between. The V gene's germline CDR1 is SQVTM and CDR2 ANQGSEA. The CDR3 loop reads CSVRERGNYEQYF. The CDR3, as DNA: TGCAGCGTTCGCGAACGTGGGAACTACGAGCAGTACTTC.

The V gene is TRBV19, the J gene TRBJ1-5, with D perhaps matching TRBD1 (5 bases). Trimming left V 6 bases short and J 9 bases short, with 18 bases between. The CDR3 loop spans 14 amino acids. Germline-derived CDR1 and CDR2 are LNHDA and SQIVND (reference sequence). CDR3 protein: CASRAPGEPRPQHF. CDR3 nucleotide sequence: TGTGCCAGTAGGGCCCCGGGGGAACCAAGGCCCCAGCATTTT.

The V gene is TRBV19, the J gene TRBJ2-1; 15 bases match TRBD2. V shed 5 bases, J shed 0 bases, and the junction held 11 bases outside the gene matches. The CDR3 spans 20 residues. Per the germline V gene, CDR1 is LNHDA and CDR2 is SQIVND (reference sequence). In DNA, the CDR3 is TGTGCCAGTAGTCCCTTGAGGACTAGCGGGAGGGGAAGCTCCTACAATGAGCAGTTCTTC. Amino acids: CASSPLRTSGRGSSYNEQFF.